The 6 T cell receptor beta chains given below trace back to one sample, sequenced in a study of monozygotic twins with cystic fibrosis. Assay: immunoSEQ multiplex PCR; the TCRdb copy retains only in-frame clones and omits some. Of about 25,000 clones in the sample, 90% were seen once. Sequenced sample: blood. These TCRs come from a girl aged 2 to 9 with cystic fibrosis.

The J gene is TRBJ2-7, the V gene TRBV21-1. TRBV21-1 is recorded as a pseudogene. This CDR3 region has 18 residues. The CDR3 sequence is CASSKRRGVVLGVYEQYF. For the CDR3, the DNA is TGTGCCAGCAGCAAAAGAAGGGGGGTTGTACTAGGAGTCTACGAGCAGTACTTC.

The gene calls are TRBV5-6 and TRBJ1-4, with 7 bases matching TRBD1. In germline, CDR1 is SGHDT, CDR2 YYEEEE. The CDR3 is made up of 15 amino acids. Unmatched junction bases numbered 9, after V lost 3 bases and J lost 7 bases. In nucleotides, the CDR3 is TGTGCCAGCAGCTCTTGGACAGGCATCCCTGAAAAACTGTTTTTT. Its translation is CASSSWTGIPEKLFF.

V is TRBV4-1 and J is TRBJ2-2, with 7 positions matching TRBD1. This CDR3 is built from 19 residues. V dropped 2 bases and J dropped 3; count of bases not matched to a gene: 15. Germline-derived CDR1 and CDR2 are MGHRA and YSYEKL. The CDR3 nucleotides are TGCGCCAGCAGCCAATTGGGGTTGAGAGGGGGCGCCGACACCGGGGAGCTGTTTTTT. Its translation: CASSQLGLRGGADTGELFF.

The chain links TRBV7-2 to TRBJ1-1, with 8 bases aligning to TRBD1. The germline V gene has CDR1 SGHTA and CDR2 FQGNSA. The CDR3 runs to 15 residues. The ends lost 5 bases at V and 7 bases at J; junction bases unmatched: 12. CDR3: CASSPWTGTAVEAFF. The CDR3 coding sequence is TGTGCCAGCAGCCCGTGGACAGGGACAGCCGTTGAAGCTTTCTTT.

This rearrangement joins TRBV25-1 to TRBJ1-6; D is unresolved. The CDR3 is made up of 12 amino acids. Germline CDR1 and CDR2: MGHDK and SYGVNS. Deletions cut 3 bases from V and 15 bases from J, with 12 bases between. Here the CDR3 reads CASSEIGRSLHF. DNA of the CDR3: TGTGCCAGCAGTGAGATAGGGCGAAGCCTCCACTTT.

V and J are TRBV5-1 and TRBJ1-1; the D is unclear. The CDR3 totals 16 residues. Germline V lookup: CDR1 SGHRS, CDR2 YFSETQ. V was pared by 0 bases and J by 7 bases, with 19 bases between. The CDR3 region is CASSLVSGGSFFEAFF. CDR3 nucleotides: TGCGCCAGCAGCTTGGTCTCCGGCGGTAGCTTTTTTGAAGCTTTCTTT.